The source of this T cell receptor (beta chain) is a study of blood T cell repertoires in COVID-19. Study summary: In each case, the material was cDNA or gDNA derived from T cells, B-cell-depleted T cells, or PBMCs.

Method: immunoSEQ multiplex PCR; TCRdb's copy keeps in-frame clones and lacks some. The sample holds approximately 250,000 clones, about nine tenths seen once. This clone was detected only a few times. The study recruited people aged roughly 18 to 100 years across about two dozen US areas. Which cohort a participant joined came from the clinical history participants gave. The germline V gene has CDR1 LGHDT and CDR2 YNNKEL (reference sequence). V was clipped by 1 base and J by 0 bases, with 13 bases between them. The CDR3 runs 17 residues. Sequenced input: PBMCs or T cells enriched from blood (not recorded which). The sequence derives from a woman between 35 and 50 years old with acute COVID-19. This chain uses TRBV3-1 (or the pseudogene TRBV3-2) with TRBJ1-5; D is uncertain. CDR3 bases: TGTGCCAGCAGCCAAGGTCTGCGGGCTTATAGCAATCAGCCCCAGCATTTT. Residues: CASSQGLRAYSNQPQHF.